The rows below give T cell receptor beta chains drawn from one sample of a study of blood T cell repertoires in COVID-19. Sequenced by immunoSEQ multiplex PCR; TCRdb stores in-frame clones only, minus some. Of around 50,000 clones listed, around 73% were seen once; the top ten hold approximately 5.3%. Source material: PBMCs or T cells enriched from blood (not recorded which). The receptor set was obtained from a woman aged 50 to 65 with acute COVID-19. The conserved cysteine and the conserved F or W are not part of the CDR3 here. D genes are given only for firm matches.

D: NA; V: TRBV27; J: TRBJ1-5; CDR3: ASSSFNQPQH
D: NA; V: TRBV27; J: TRBJ1-2; CDR3: ASSSAGPYGYT
D: NA; V: TRBV6-5; J: TRBJ1-1; CDR3: ASSSVDTGANRAF
D: NA; V: TRBV18; J: TRBJ1-1; CDR3: ASSLGGGPNTEAF
D: NA; V: TRBV6-5; J: TRBJ1-6; CDR3: ASSNRDLYYSPLH
D: NA; V: TRBV4-1; J: TRBJ1-6; CDR3: ASSQGRGNNSPLH
D: NA; V: TRBV5-1; J: TRBJ2-2; CDR3: ASSLAPYTAGELF
D: NA; V: TRBV7-9; J: TRBJ1-1; CDR3: ASSFEMTEAF
D: NA; V: TRBV5-1; J: TRBJ2-1; CDR3: ASSLRLEQF
D: NA; V: TRBV12-3/TRBV12-4; J: TRBJ1-4; CDR3: ASSLWGGEKLF
D: TRBD2; V: TRBV18; J: TRBJ2-7; CDR3: ASSPPASGGRSYEQY
D: NA; V: TRBV7-2; J: TRBJ2-3; CDR3: ASSLVGSLAITDTQY
D: NA; V: TRBV14; J: TRBJ2-2; CDR3: ASSQVSGGTGELF
D: TRBD1; V: TRBV5-1; J: TRBJ1-1; CDR3: ASSFRPTGDTEAF
D: TRBD1; V: TRBV27; J: TRBJ1-2; CDR3: ASSPDRVGYT
D: NA; V: TRBV2; J: TRBJ2-7; CDR3: ASRSLEQY
D: TRBD2; V: TRBV6-4; J: TRBJ2-7; CDR3: ASPDPGLAGGPLYEQY
D: NA; V: TRBV12-3/TRBV12-4; J: TRBJ1-2; CDR3: ASSPREVDGYT
D: TRBD1; V: TRBV9; J: TRBJ1-1; CDR3: ASSVSPGTNLSGGTEAF
D: TRBD1; V: TRBV28; J: TRBJ1-1; CDR3: ASSARQGWNTEAF
D: NA; V: TRBV7-9; J: TRBJ1-1; CDR3: ASNPAGSGAF
D: NA; V: TRBV30; J: TRBJ1-2; CDR3: AWSRRLSHYGYT
D: NA; V: TRBV13; J: TRBJ2-1; CDR3: ASSPRGGAYNEQF
D: NA; V: TRBV28; J: TRBJ1-1; CDR3: ASTSGGSRNTEAF
D: TRBD1; V: TRBV7-2; J: TRBJ2-5; CDR3: ASSPRGTGTFQETQY
D: TRBD1; V: TRBV3-1/TRBV3-2; J: TRBJ1-1; CDR3: ASSRLPGQGQTEAF
D: NA; V: TRBV18; J: TRBJ1-2; CDR3: ASSPMGGYGYT
D: NA; V: TRBV19; J: TRBJ1-2; CDR3: ASSRQSGYT
D: NA; V: TRBV2; J: TRBJ1-2; CDR3: ASSEWVAGYGYT
D: TRBD2; V: TRBV5-1; J: TRBJ2-1; CDR3: ASSTTSGTSYNEQF
D: TRBD1; V: TRBV6-5; J: TRBJ2-3; CDR3: ASSYLDRADTQY
D: NA; V: TRBV3-1/TRBV3-2; J: TRBJ2-5; CDR3: ASNRMTEEKTQY
D: NA; V: TRBV5-4; J: TRBJ1-6; CDR3: ASSSIEDLIPLH
D: TRBD2; V: TRBV11-2; J: TRBJ2-3; CDR3: ASSPRDYGTQY
D: NA; V: TRBV4-1; J: TRBJ1-3; CDR3: ASSLRGHRSGNTIY
D: NA; V: TRBV20-1; J: TRBJ1-6; CDR3: SASPSGSNSPLH
D: NA; V: TRBV11-3; J: TRBJ1-6; CDR3: ASSSSSYNSPLH
D: TRBD1; V: TRBV2; J: TRBJ2-5; CDR3: ASRPTGTGFQETQY
D: NA; V: TRBV19; J: TRBJ1-1; CDR3: ASSHRQNTEAF
D: TRBD2; V: TRBV7-6; J: TRBJ2-7; CDR3: ASSSRGGIGEQY
D: NA; V: TRBV18; J: TRBJ2-7; CDR3: ASSPNRDGEQY
D: NA; V: TRBV6-5; J: TRBJ2-7; CDR3: ASSYSITGSSYEQY
D: NA; V: TRBV13; J: TRBJ1-3; CDR3: ASSLGQGGPGNTIY
D: NA; V: TRBV19; J: TRBJ1-5; CDR3: ASNGARSVSSNQPQH
D: NA; V: TRBV11-2; J: TRBJ1-1; CDR3: ASSLRGEAF
D: NA; V: TRBV11-3; J: TRBJ1-1; CDR3: ASRDSKNPYTEAF
D: TRBD2; V: TRBV28; J: TRBJ2-2; CDR3: ASSLRLAGGAPGELF
D: TRBD1; V: TRBV20-1; J: TRBJ2-7; CDR3: SATGGYEQY
D: TRBD2; V: TRBV2; J: TRBJ2-7; CDR3: ASSEERGYSYEQY
D: NA; V: TRBV27; J: TRBJ2-5; CDR3: ASSPQGRSAQY
D: NA; V: TRBV5-1; J: TRBJ1-4; CDR3: ASSLASTNEKLF
D: TRBD2; V: TRBV5-6; J: TRBJ2-3; CDR3: ASSFLAGKTVTDTQY
D: NA; V: TRBV11-2; J: TRBJ1-2; CDR3: ASSLRPGPQAYHGYT
D: NA; V: TRBV4-1; J: TRBJ1-1; CDR3: ASSQDWDSYNTEAF